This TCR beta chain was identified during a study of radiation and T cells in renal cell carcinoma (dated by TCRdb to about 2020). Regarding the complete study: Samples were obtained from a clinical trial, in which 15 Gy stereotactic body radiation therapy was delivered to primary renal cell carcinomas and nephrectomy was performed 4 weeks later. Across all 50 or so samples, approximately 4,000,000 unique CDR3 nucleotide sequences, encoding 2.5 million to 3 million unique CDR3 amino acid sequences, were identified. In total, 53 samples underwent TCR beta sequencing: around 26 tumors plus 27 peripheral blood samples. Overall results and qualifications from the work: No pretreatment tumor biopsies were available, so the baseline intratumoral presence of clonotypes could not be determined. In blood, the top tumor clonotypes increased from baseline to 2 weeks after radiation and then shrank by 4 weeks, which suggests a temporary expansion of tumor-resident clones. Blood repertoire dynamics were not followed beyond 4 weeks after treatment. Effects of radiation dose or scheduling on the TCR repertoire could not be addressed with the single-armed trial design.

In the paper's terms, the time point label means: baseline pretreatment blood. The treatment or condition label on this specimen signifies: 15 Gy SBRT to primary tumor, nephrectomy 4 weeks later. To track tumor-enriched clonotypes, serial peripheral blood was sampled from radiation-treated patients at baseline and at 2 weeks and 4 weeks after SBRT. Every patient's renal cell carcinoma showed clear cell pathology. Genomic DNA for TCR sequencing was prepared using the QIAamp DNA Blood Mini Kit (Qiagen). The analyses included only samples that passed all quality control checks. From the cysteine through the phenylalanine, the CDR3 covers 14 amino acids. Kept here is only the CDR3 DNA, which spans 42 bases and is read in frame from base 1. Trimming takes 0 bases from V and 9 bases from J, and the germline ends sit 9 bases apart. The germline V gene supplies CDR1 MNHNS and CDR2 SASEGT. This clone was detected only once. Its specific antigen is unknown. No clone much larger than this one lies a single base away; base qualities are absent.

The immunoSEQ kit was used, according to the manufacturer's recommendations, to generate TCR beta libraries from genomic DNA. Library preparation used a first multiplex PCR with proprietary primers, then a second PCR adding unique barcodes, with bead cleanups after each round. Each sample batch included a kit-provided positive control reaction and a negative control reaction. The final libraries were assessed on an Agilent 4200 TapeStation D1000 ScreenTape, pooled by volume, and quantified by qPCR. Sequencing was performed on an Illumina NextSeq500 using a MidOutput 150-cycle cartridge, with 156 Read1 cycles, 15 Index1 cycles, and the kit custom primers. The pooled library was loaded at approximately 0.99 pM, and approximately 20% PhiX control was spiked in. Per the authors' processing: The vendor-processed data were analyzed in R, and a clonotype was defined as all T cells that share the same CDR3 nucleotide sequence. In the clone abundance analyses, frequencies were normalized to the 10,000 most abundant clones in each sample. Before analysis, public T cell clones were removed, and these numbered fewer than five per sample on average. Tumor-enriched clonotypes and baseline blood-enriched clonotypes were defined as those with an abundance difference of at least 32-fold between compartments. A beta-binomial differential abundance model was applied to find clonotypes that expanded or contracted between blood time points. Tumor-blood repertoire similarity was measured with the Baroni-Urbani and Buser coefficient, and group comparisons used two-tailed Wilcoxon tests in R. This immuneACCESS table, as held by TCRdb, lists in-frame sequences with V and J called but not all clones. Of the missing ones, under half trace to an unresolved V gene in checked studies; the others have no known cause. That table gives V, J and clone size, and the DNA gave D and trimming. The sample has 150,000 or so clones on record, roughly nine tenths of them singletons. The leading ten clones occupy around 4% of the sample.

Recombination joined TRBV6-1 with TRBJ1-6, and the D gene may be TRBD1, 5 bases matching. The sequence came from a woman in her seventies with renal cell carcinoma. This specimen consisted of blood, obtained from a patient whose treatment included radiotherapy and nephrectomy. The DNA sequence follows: TGTGCCAGCAGTGAAGCGCTTCAGGGTTCACCCCTCCACTTT. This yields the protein CASSEALQGSPLHF.